A single sample is the source of the 20 T cell receptor beta chains below, sequenced in a study of blood T cell repertoires in COVID-19. Assay used: immunoSEQ multiplex PCR; TCRdb lists only in-frame clones, some missing. The sample includes 100,000 to 150,000 clones, about 70% of them seen just once. Material for sequencing was peripheral blood. The receptors stem from an elderly man with COVID-19, enrolled during active disease.

The chain combines TRBV5-1 with TRBJ1-1, with 7 bases matching TRBD1. Germline V gene lookup returns CDR1 SGHRS and CDR2 YFSETQ. Trimming at V came to 3 bases and at J to 5 bases, leaving 7 bases not matched to a gene. The CDR3 is made up of 14 amino acids. CDR3 DNA sequence: TGCGCCAGCAGCTCCCGACAGGGAAATACTGAAGCTTTCTTT. This gives the protein CASSSRQGNTEAFF.

The chain carries TRBV19 and TRBJ2-3; 12 bases are shared with TRBD1. The J segment lost 5 bases and the V segment lost 6 bases, leaving 3 bases of the junction unmatched. Per the germline V gene, CDR1 is LNHDA and CDR2 is SQIVND (reference sequence). The CDR3 has 14 amino acids. The CDR3 spells CASRGQGAGDTQYF. CDR3 sequence (DNA): TGTGCCAGTAGGGGACAGGGGGCAGGAGATACGCAGTATTTT.

The chain carries TRBV28 and TRBJ2-2; 12 bases map to TRBD2. Germline trimming cut 7 bases from V and 5 bases from J; bases unmatched to any gene: 5. Germline V gene lookup returns CDR1 MDHEN and CDR2 SYDVKM. The CDR3 is 15 residues long. The CDR3 DNA reads as TGTGCCAGCACCCTAGCGGGAGGGGCGACCGGGGAGCTGTTTTTT. It specifies CASTLAGGATGELFF.

This clone was found a few times. The DNA of the CDR3 is TGCGGCCAGGACTGTTATAGCAATCAGCCCCAGCATTTT. Translating it yields CGQDCYSNQPQHF. This chain uses TRBV29-1 with TRBJ1-5, with D unclear. The germline CDR1 and CDR2 sequences are SQVTM and ANQGSEA. This CDR3 spans 13 amino acids.

The chain joins TRBV6-1 to TRBJ2-3; 12 nucleotides agree with TRBD2. This CDR3 spans 16 amino acids. Germline CDR1 and CDR2: MNHNS and SASEGT. The V gene end was trimmed by 2 bases and the J gene end by 5 bases; junction bases not matched to a gene: 5. This CDR3 is CASSELAGGPQDTQYF. As DNA, the CDR3 is TGTGCCAGCAGTGAACTAGCGGGAGGGCCGCAAGATACGCAGTATTTT.

The chain uses TRBV28 and TRBJ2-1, with 9 nucleotides matching TRBD2. Germline values: CDR1 MDHEN, CDR2 SYDVKM. V was clipped by 5 bases and J by 9 bases; unmatched bases: 14. The CDR3 contains 16 residues. In DNA, the CDR3 is TGTGCCAGCAGTCGCCAGACTAGCGGTAGAGGGATTGAGCAGTTCTTC. This codes for CASSRQTSGRGIEQFF.

V gene TRBV3-1 (or the pseudogene TRBV3-2) combines with J gene TRBJ1-5; TRBD1 might be the D (6 bases). Germline CDR1 reads LGHDT; CDR2 reads YNNKEL (reference sequence). The CDR3 has 14 amino acids. Trimming removed 4 bases from V and 2 bases from J, with 9 bases in between. The chain's CDR3 is CASSLRQGNQPQHF. The CDR3 DNA follows: TGTGCCAGCAGCCTCCGACAGGGCAATCAGCCCCAGCATTTT.

The chain combines TRBV7-6 with TRBJ2-5; 8 positions agree with TRBD2. With V trimmed by 3 bases and J by 4 bases, 10 bases remained unmatched. The CDR3 runs to 16 residues. Per germline, CDR1 SGHVS and CDR2 FNYEAQ. The chain's CDR3 is CASSLGRTSILETQYF. DNA for the CDR3: TGTGCCAGCAGCTTGGGTCGGACTAGCATTTTAGAGACCCAGTACTTC. Full variable domain (missing parts from reference TRBV7-6 and TRBJ2-5): GAGVSQSPRYKVTKRGQDVALRCDPISGHVSLYWYRQALGQGPEFLTYFNYEAQQDKSGLPNDRFSAERPEGSISTLTIQRTEQRDSAMYRCASSLGRTSILETQYFGPGTRLLVL.

This clone has more than one count but fewer than ten. This chain's CDR3 is CASSIGPGVTEAFF. The CDR3, as DNA: TGTGCCAGCAGCATAGGGCCCGGGGTCACTGAAGCTTTCTTT. This chain joins TRBV28 and TRBJ1-1, with no clear D. Trimming shortened V by 6 bases and J by 4 bases, and 15 bases separated the two germline ends. CDR3 length equals 14 residues. CDR1 is MDHEN and CDR2 is SYDVKM in the germline V gene.

CDR3 protein: CASSRPLAGLTDTQYF. DNA for the CDR3: TGCGCCAGCAGCCGACCTTTAGCGGGACTCACAGATACGCAGTATTTT. The genes are TRBV4-1 and TRBJ2-3, with 8 bases aligning to TRBD2. Trimming at V came to 4 bases and at J to 2 bases, leaving 8 bases not matched to a gene. The CDR3 runs to 16 residues. Germline V gene lookup returns CDR1 MGHRA and CDR2 YSYEKL.

The chain joins TRBV4-3 to TRBJ1-1; the match to TRBD1 covers 12 bases. The V gene end was trimmed by 0 bases and the J gene end by 6 bases; junction bases not matched to a gene: 14. Germline lookup yields CDR1 LGHNA and CDR2 YSLEER. The CDR3 has 19 amino acids. This CDR3 reads CASSQDFITPGTGGAEAFF. For the CDR3, the DNA is TGCGCCAGCAGCCAAGATTTTATTACACCCGGGACAGGGGGCGCTGAAGCTTTCTTT.

The chain joins TRBV6-6 to TRBJ1-2, with D maybe TRBD1 (6 bases). The CDR3 loop spans 14 amino acids. Germline V CDR1 and CDR2: MNHNY, SVGAGI (reference sequence). The ends were cut back, 4 bases at V and 4 bases at J, with 13 bases in the middle. The CDR3 loop reads CASSSSDSPYGYTF. The CDR3 DNA sequence: TGTGCCAGCAGTTCCTCGGACAGCCCCTATGGCTACACCTTC.

The V gene is TRBV5-1, the J gene TRBJ2-1, with 9 bases aligning to TRBD2. The germline V gene encodes CDR1 SGHRS and CDR2 YFSETQ. This CDR3 comprises 14 residues. V lost 5 bases and J lost 7; bases outside the gene matches: 7. The CDR3, as DNA: TGCGCCAGCAGTCCAGCGGGAGGCTTGAATGAGCAGTTCTTC. Translation gives CASSPAGGLNEQFF.

This sequence joins TRBV25-1 and TRBJ1-6; 7 positions agree with TRBD1. The V gene end was trimmed by 2 bases and the J gene end by 10 bases; junction bases not matched to a gene: 5. Germline CDR1 is MGHDK and CDR2 is SYGVNS. This CDR3 has 14 amino acids. In nucleotides, the CDR3 is TGTGCCAGCAGTGAACACAGGGGAGGATCACCCCTCCACTTT. Its translation is CASSEHRGGSPLHF.

The rearrangement links TRBV2 to TRBJ2-2, with 12 bases aligning to TRBD1. Looked up from germline, CDR1 is SNHLY and CDR2 is FYNNEI. V shed 8 bases, J shed 7 bases, and the junction held 8 bases outside the gene matches. CDR3 size: 15 residues. CDR3 protein: CASEHGTGGSGELFF. The DNA of the CDR3 is TGTGCCAGCGAGCACGGGACAGGGGGCAGCGGGGAGCTGTTTTTT.

V usage is TRBV6-6 and J usage is TRBJ2-7; weak D call: TRBD1 (5 bases). This CDR3 is 13 amino acids long. Trimming cost V 10 bases and J 0 bases, with 13 bases left between them. Germline-derived CDR1 and CDR2 are MNHNY and SVGAGI (reference sequence). CDR3 sequence reads: CATQFDSSYEQYF. For the CDR3, the DNA is TGTGCCACCCAGTTTGACAGCTCCTACGAGCAGTACTTC.

This sequence joins TRBV3-1 (or the pseudogene TRBV3-2) and TRBJ1-5, with 7 bases identical to TRBD1. The germline V gene has CDR1 LGHDT and CDR2 YNNKEL (reference sequence). Trimming cost V 3 bases and J 5 bases; bases outside gene matches: 7. This CDR3 is built from 15 residues. The CDR3: CASSQLDRADQPQHF. The CDR3 DNA is TGTGCCAGCAGCCAGCTCGACAGGGCGGATCAGCCCCAGCATTTT.

This rearrangement joins TRBV19 to TRBJ2-1, with D possibly matching TRBD2 (6 bases). The CDR3 has 14 residues. Germline V gene sequence: CDR1 LNHDA, CDR2 SQIVND (reference sequence). The V and J ends lost 8 bases and 6 bases respectively, with 17 bases between them. The CDR3 sequence: CASVTSAVGNEQFF. The CDR3 nucleotides read TGTGCCAGTGTGACTAGTGCGGTTGGCAATGAGCAGTTCTTC.

The chain is built from TRBV18 and TRBJ2-5; 14 bases map to TRBD2. The length of the CDR3 is 16 residues. The germline CDR1 and CDR2 sequences are KGHSH and LQKENI. Trimming removed 3 bases from V and 4 bases from J; junction bases left unmatched: 4. The CDR3 DNA reads TGTGCCAGCTCACCGGGACTAGCGGGAGCTGGAGAGACCCAGTACTTC. Protein sequence: CASSPGLAGAGETQYF.

This chain joins TRBV10-3 and TRBJ1-3; possible D gene TRBD1, 5 bases. This CDR3 region has 14 residues. V was cut by 5 bases and J by 0 bases, with 8 bases left in between. Per the germline V gene, CDR1 is ENHRY and CDR2 is SYGVKD. The CDR3 reads CAISTQGSGNTIYF. The CDR3, as DNA: TGTGCCATCAGTACTCAGGGCTCTGGAAACACCATATATTTT.